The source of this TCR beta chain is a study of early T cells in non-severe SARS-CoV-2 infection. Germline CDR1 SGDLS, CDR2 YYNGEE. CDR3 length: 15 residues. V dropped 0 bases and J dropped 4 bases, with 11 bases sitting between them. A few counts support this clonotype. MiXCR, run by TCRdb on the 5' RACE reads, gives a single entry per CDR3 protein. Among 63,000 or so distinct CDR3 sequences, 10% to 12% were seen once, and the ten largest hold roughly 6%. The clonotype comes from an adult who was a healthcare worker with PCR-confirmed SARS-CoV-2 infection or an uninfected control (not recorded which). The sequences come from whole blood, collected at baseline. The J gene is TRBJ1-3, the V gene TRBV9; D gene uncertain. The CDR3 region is CASSVVPVAGNTIYF. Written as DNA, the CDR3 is TGTGCCAGCAGCGTAGTGCCGGTTGCGGGAAACACCATATATTTT.